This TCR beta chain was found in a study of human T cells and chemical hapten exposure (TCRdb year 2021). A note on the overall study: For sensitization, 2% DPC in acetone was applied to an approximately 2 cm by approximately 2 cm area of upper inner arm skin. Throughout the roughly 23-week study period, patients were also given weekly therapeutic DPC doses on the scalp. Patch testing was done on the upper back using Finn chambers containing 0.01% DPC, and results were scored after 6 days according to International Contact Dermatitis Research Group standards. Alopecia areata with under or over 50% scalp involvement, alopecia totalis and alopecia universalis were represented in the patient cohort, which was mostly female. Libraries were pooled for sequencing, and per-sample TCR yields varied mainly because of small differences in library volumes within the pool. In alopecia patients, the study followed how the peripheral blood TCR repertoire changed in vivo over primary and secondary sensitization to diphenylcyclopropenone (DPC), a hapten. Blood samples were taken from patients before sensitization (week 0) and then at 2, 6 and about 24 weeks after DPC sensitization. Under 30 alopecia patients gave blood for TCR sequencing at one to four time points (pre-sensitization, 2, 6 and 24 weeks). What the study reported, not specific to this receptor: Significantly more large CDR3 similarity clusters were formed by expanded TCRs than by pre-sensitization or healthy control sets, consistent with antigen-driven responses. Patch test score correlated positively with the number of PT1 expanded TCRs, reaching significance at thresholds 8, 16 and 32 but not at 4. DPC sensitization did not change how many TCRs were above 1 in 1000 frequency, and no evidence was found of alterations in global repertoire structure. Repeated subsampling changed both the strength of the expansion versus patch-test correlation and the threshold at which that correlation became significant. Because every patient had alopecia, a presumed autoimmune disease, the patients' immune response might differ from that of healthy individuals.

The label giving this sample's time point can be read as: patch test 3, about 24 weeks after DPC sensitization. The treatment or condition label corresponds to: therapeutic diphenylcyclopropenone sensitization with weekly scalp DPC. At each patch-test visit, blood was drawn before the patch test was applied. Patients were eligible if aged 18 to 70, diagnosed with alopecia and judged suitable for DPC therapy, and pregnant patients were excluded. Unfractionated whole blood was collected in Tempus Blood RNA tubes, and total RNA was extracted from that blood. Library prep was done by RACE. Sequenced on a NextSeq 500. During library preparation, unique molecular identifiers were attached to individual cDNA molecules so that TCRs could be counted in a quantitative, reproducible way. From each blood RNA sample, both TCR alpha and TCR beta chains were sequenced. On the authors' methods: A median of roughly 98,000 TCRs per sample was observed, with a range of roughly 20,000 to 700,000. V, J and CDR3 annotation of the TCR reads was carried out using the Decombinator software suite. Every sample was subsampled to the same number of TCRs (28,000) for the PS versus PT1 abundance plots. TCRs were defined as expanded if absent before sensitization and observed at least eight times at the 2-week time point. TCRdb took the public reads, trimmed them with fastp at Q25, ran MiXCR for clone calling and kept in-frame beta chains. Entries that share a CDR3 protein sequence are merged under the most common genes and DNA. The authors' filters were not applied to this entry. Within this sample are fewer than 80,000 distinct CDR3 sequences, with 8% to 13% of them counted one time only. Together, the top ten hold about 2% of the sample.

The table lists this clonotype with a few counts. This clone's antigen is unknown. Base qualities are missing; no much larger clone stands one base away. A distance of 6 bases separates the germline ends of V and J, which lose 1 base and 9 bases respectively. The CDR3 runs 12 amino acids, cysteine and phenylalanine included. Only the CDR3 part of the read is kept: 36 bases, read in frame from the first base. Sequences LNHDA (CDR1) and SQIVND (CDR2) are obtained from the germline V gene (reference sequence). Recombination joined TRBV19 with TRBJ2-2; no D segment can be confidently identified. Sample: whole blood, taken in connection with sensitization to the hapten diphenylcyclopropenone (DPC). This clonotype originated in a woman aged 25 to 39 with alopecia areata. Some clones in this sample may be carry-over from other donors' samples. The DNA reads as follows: TGTGCCAGTAGTATAGGCTCAAGGGAGCTGTTTTTT. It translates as CASSIGSRELFF. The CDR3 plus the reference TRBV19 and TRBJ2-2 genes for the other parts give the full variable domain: DGGITQSPKYLFRKEGQNVTLSCEQNLNHDAMYWYRQDPGQGLRLIYYSQIVNDFQKGDIAEGYSVSREKKESFPLTVTSAQKNPTAFYLCASSIGSRELFFGEGSRLTVL.